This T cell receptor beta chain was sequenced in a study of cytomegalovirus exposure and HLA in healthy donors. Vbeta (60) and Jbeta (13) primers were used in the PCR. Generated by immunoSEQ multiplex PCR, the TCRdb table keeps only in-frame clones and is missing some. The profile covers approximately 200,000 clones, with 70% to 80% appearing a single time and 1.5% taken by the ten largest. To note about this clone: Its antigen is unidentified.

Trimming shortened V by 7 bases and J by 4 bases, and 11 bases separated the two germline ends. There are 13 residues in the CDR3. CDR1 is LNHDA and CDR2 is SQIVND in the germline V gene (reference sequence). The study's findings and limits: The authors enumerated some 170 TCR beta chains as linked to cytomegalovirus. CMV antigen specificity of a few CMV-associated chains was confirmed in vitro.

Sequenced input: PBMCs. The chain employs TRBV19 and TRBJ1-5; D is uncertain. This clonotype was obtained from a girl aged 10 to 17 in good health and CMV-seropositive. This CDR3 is CASTDGRNQPQHF. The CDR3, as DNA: TGTGCCAGTACCGATGGGAGAAATCAGCCCCAGCATTTT.